The sequence of this T cell receptor (beta chain) was determined in a study of shared clonotypes between healthy human individuals. Looking at the study overall: Samples came from a couple of female and a few male donors aged 18 to 49.

Several immunoSEQ plates held equal portions of the genomic DNA taken from each subset. In the original workflow: ImmunoSEQ output lacked quality scores and full-length reads, limiting matched filtering. Clones were sequenced by immunoSEQ multiplex PCR, and TCRdb holds only the in-frame ones, with some missing. D and trimming were read from the DNA, whereas the V and J calls and clone size are those reported in that table. Of hundreds of thousands of clones in the sample, around 92% were seen once. Naive CD8 cells comprised CD45RO-negative, CCR7-positively selected cells, excluding terminally differentiated effector memory CD45RA+ cells. The CDR3 is 14 residues long. CDR1 SNHLY and CDR2 FYNNEI come from the germline V gene. Losses at the gene ends were 7 bases for V and 5 bases for J; bases not matched to a gene: 8.

The chain couples TRBV2 to TRBJ1-2, with 9 bases aligning to TRBD1. The TCR comes from a man under 40 in good health. Sequenced: naive CD8+ T cells sorted from blood. DNA of the CDR3: TGTGCCAGCACCGGGGACAGGGTCGGATATGGCTACACCTTC. Protein: CASTGDRVGYGYTF.